This T cell receptor (beta chain) was captured in a study of T cells in Graves' hyperthyroidism and ophthalmopathy. This clonotype was observed many times. Amplified TCR beta CDR3 regions came from RNA transcripts. TCR CDR3 underwent first-round RT-PCR with the HTBI primer set. TCRdb re-analysed the multiplex PCR reads in MiXCR, keeping a single row per CDR3 protein. Among about 620,000 distinct CDR3 sequences listed, 15% to 20% were seen once. Trimming took 0 bases from V and 4 from J; bases not matched to a gene: 7. CDR1 and CDR2 from the germline V gene are DFQATT and SNEGSKA (reference sequence). The length of the CDR3 is 17 residues.

Source material: blood. This receptor was identified in a woman younger than 45 with Graves' hyperthyroidism. V usage is TRBV20-1 and J usage is TRBJ2-2; 11 bases fit TRBD2. The CDR3 nucleotides are TGCAGTGCTAGAGATCAACTAGCGGGAGAGGTCACCGGGGAGCTGTTTTTT. Protein sequence: CSARDQLAGEVTGELFF.